The 22 T cell receptor beta chains given below trace back to one sample, sequenced in a study of T cell changes during pregnancy in multiple sclerosis. The method was immunoSEQ multiplex PCR; TCRdb's version includes in-frame clones alone and lacks a portion of them. The table includes about 88,000 clones, around 90% detected once. The material was peripheral blood, obtained in the first trimester of pregnancy. Receptor source: a female donor with multiple sclerosis, enrolled in a pregnancy study.

This rearrangement joins TRBV4-1 to TRBJ1-2; D unresolved. V was shortened by 3 bases and J by 8 bases, with 13 bases between the two germline ends. There are 13 residues in the CDR3. Germline V gene data show CDR1 as MGHRA and CDR2 as YSYEKL. The CDR3 protein is CASSHRLFEGYTF. The CDR3 DNA reads TGCGCCAGCAGCCATCGCCTATTCGAGGGCTACACCTTC.

The chain links TRBV7-9 to TRBJ1-1, with D perhaps TRBD1 (5 bases). The CDR3 spans 14 residues. Trimming stripped 6 bases from V and 1 base from J, with 12 bases between. Looked up from germline, CDR1 is SEHNR and CDR2 is FQNEAQ (reference sequence). Here the CDR3 DNA reads TGTGCCAGCAGGAGAGGAGGGGAGAACACTGAAGCTTTCTTT. Translating gives CASRRGGENTEAFF.

This chain uses TRBV6-5 with TRBJ1-4, with a possible D match to TRBD1 (6 bases). In germline, CDR1 is MNHEY, CDR2 SVGAGI. V was cut by 10 bases and J by 8 bases, with 23 bases left in between. The CDR3 extends over 15 amino acids. The CDR3 protein is CATRGDTRSLEKLFF. The CDR3, as DNA: TGTGCCACCCGAGGGGACACGCGATCTTTGGAAAAACTGTTTTTT.

The rearrangement joins TRBV5-4 to TRBJ1-1; 8 bases match TRBD1. Germline V CDR1 and CDR2: SGHNT, YYREEE (reference sequence). Trimming at V came to 4 bases and at J to 5 bases, leaving 7 bases not matched to a gene. The length of the CDR3 is 14 residues. As DNA, the CDR3 is TGTGCCAGCAGCAGGACAGGGATGGGGACTGAAGCTTTCTTT. Protein: CASSRTGMGTEAFF.

The V call is TRBV7-7, the J call TRBJ2-1, with D unclear. Germline loops: CDR1 SSHAT, CDR2 FNYEAQ (reference sequence). This CDR3 spans 13 amino acids. With 2 bases removed from V and 8 bases from J, the gap between germline ends came to 10 bases. This chain's CDR3 is CASSLYPSDEQFF. The CDR3 coding sequence is TGTGCCAGCAGCTTATATCCTTCGGATGAGCAGTTCTTC.

The chain recombines TRBV13 with TRBJ1-1; 7 positions match TRBD1. The V segment lost 1 base and the J segment 4 bases; nucleotides outside the gene matches: 3. The CDR3 runs to 14 residues. CDR1 PRHDT and CDR2 FYEKMQ come from the germline V gene (reference sequence). The DNA of the CDR3 is TGTGCCAGCAGCTTAGAGGCAGGGGGCACTGAAGCTTTCTTT. As protein: CASSLEAGGTEAFF.

The rearrangement links TRBV4-2 to TRBJ2-5; the match to TRBD1 covers 7 bases. The CDR3 is made up of 13 amino acids. V dropped 3 bases and J dropped 2; count of bases not matched to a gene: 0. Germline CDR1 LGHNA, CDR2 YNFKEQ. The CDR3: CASSQTGQETQYF. For the CDR3, the DNA is TGTGCCAGCAGCCAGACAGGGCAAGAGACCCAGTACTTC.

This rearrangement joins TRBV2 to TRBJ2-3, with TRBD2 as a possible D gene (6 bases). Germline assignment: CDR1 SNHLY and CDR2 FYNNEI. The CDR3 sequence is 16 residues long. V lost 3 bases to trimming and J lost 0 bases, with 13 bases between them. The CDR3 region has the DNA TGTGCCAGCAGTGAGGTCTGGGCGGGAAGCACAGATACGCAGTATTTT. Protein sequence: CASSEVWAGSTDTQYF.

This clone turned up a few times. The chain uses TRBV28 and TRBJ2-7; D may be TRBD1 (6 bases). There are 13 residues in the CDR3. From germline, CDR1 is MDHEN and CDR2 SYDVKM. V lost 3 bases and J 4 bases, leaving 10 bases between the germline ends. CDR3 sequence reads: CASSFRGTYEQYF. As DNA, the CDR3 is TGTGCCAGCAGTTTTAGGGGGACATACGAGCAGTACTTC.

V and J are TRBV6-5 and TRBJ1-1; D is perhaps TRBD1 (6 bases). V was trimmed by 7 bases and J by 6 bases, leaving 15 bases between them. The germline gives CDR1 MNHEY, CDR2 SVGAGI. CDR3 length: 13 residues. The CDR3 is CASTPGGAPEAFF. The CDR3 DNA follows: TGTGCCAGCACCCCCGGGGGGGCCCCTGAAGCTTTCTTT.

CDR3 loop: CASRSLTGSDTEAFF. The CDR3, as DNA: TGTGCCAGCAGAAGTCTTACAGGGTCGGACACTGAAGCTTTCTTT. This rearrangement joins TRBV27 to TRBJ1-1; D is possibly TRBD1 (6 bases). Between the trimmed V and J ends, which lost 6 bases and 3 bases, there was a span of 17 bases. The germline CDR1 and CDR2 sequences are MNHEY and SMNVEV (reference sequence). CDR3 length: 15 amino acids.

The V call is TRBV7-9, the J call TRBJ2-5; perhaps TRBD2 as D (6 bases). Trimming stripped 3 bases from V and 2 bases from J, with 10 bases between. Germline V gene data show CDR1 as SEHNR and CDR2 as FQNEAQ (reference sequence). The length of the CDR3 is 14 residues. The CDR3 nucleotides read TGTGCCAGCAGCTTTAGCGGTACGCAAGAGACCCAGTACTTC. This encodes CASSFSGTQETQYF.

V and J are TRBV19 and TRBJ2-1; D is ambiguous. This CDR3 is built from 13 residues. With 6 bases removed from V and 1 base from J, the gap between germline ends came to 7 bases. CDR1 and CDR2 from the germline V gene are LNHDA and SQIVND (reference sequence). CDR3 amino acids: CASSFPSYNEQFF. CDR3 nucleotide sequence: TGTGCCAGTAGCTTTCCGTCCTACAATGAGCAGTTCTTC. Supplemented by reference TRBV19 and TRBJ2-1, the full variable domain reads DGGITQSPKYLFRKEGQNVTLSCEQNLNHDAMYWYRQDPGQGLRLIYYSQIVNDFQKGDIAEGYSVSREKKESFPLTVTSAQKNPTAFYLCASSFPSYNEQFFGPGTRLTVL.

V is TRBV7-9 and J is TRBJ1-4, with 7 bases fitting TRBD1. The germline gives CDR1 SEHNR, CDR2 FQNEAQ (reference sequence). This CDR3 is 14 amino acids long. V gave up 0 bases and J gave up 7 bases; unmatched junction bases: 2. The CDR3 sequence is CASSLATGTEKLFF. CDR3 nucleotide sequence: TGTGCCAGCAGCTTAGCGACAGGGACTGAAAAACTGTTTTTT.

The V gene is TRBV19, the J gene TRBJ1-3; TRBD1 agrees at 7 bases. This CDR3 contains 15 residues. With 1 base clipped from V and 2 bases from J, the junction kept 2 bases outside the gene matches. Germline CDR1 reads LNHDA; CDR2 reads SQIVND (reference sequence). The CDR3 loop reads CASSIGQGAGNTIYF. In DNA form, the CDR3 reads TGTGCCAGTAGTATAGGCCAGGGGGCTGGAAACACCATATATTTT.

The J gene is TRBJ2-2, the V gene TRBV6-1; 12 bases are a match to TRBD2. The V and J ends lost 4 bases and 6 bases, in that order; junction bases with no gene match: 6. Looked up from germline, CDR1 is MNHNS and CDR2 is SASEGT. The CDR3 is 16 amino acids. The CDR3 nucleotides are TGTGCCAGCAGTGCCCTAGCGGGAGGGCCCGCCGGGGAGCTGTTTTTT. Translation: CASSALAGGPAGELFF.

There are a few counts of this clone. The V call is TRBV2, the J call TRBJ2-2, with 8 bases fitting TRBD1. With 3 bases clipped from V and 7 bases from J, the junction kept 7 bases outside the gene matches. CDR1 and CDR2 from the germline V gene are SNHLY and FYNNEI. The CDR3 is 15 amino acids. CDR3 nucleotide sequence: TGTGCCAGCAGTGACTCGTCAGGGGGCAACGGGGAGCTGTTTTTT. It is translated as CASSDSSGGNGELFF.

The chain uses TRBV2 and TRBJ2-1; the match to TRBD2 covers 13 bases. This CDR3 comprises 15 residues. Germline CDR1 SNHLY, CDR2 FYNNEI. With V trimmed by 6 bases and J by 6 bases, 5 bases remained unmatched. The CDR3 region has the DNA TGTGCCAGCAGCGTACGACTAGCGGGAGGCAATGAGCAGTTCTTC. It yields the protein CASSVRLAGGNEQFF.

V is TRBV30 and J is TRBJ1-3; the match to TRBD1 covers 12 bases. The CDR3 loop spans 15 amino acids. Germline CDR1 reads GTSNPN; CDR2 reads SVGIG (reference sequence). The V segment lost 3 bases and the J segment 2 bases; nucleotides outside the gene matches: 2. The CDR3 DNA follows: TGTGCCTGGAGCCGGGACAGGGGGCCTGGAAACACCATATATTTT. Amino acid sequence: CAWSRDRGPGNTIYF.

The chain couples TRBV20-1 to TRBJ2-3; a weak D match, TRBD2 (6 bases). Germline loops: CDR1 DFQATT, CDR2 SNEGSKA (reference sequence). The CDR3 runs to 11 residues. Trimming cost V 3 bases and J 8 bases, with 9 bases left between them. CDR3 sequence: CSASGGGTQYF. CDR3 sequence (DNA): TGCAGTGCTAGCGGGGGTGGTACGCAGTATTTT.

This chain links TRBV28 with TRBJ2-6, with D perhaps TRBD2 (6 bases). CDR3 length equals 15 residues. Germline V gene lookup returns CDR1 MDHEN and CDR2 SYDVKM. Trimming took 8 bases from V and 3 from J, leaving 14 bases between them. This CDR3 reads CASGGRGSGANVLTF. CDR3 DNA: TGTGCCAGCGGGGGGAGAGGAAGTGGGGCCAACGTCCTGACTTTC.

The chain links TRBV7-2 to TRBJ2-5; no clear D gene. Trimming took off 5 bases at V and 3 bases at J, with 13 bases between the two ends. The length of the CDR3 is 14 residues. The germline CDR1 and CDR2 sequences are SGHTA and FQGNSA. CDR3 bases: TGTGCCAGCAGCAATTACGGTTCCAAAGAGACCCAGTACTTC. Protein sequence: CASSNYGSKETQYF.